Listed below are T cell receptor beta chains from one sample, sequenced in a study of T cell repertoires in cytomegalovirus infection. TCRdb reprocessed the reads with MiXCR, giving one entry per CDR3 protein. The sample has a few hundred thousand distinct CDR3 sequences, about 18% seen once. The sequenced material came from CD8+ T cells from PBMCs. The receptors come from a human donor in good health (CMV status not recorded). Some clones in this sample may be carry-over from other donors' samples. The CDR3 runs from the conserved cysteine through the conserved F or W. D genes are given only for firm matches. Clone size is shown for a subset of rows, as once, few, many or a class of expanded clone.

V gene	J gene	D gene	clone size	CDR3 DNA	CDR3 protein
TRBV6-5	TRBJ1-1	-	-	TGTGCCAGCAGTTACTCGTTCCGGGTGGAGGCGACTGAAGCTTTCTTT	CASSYSFRVEATEAFF
TRBV12-3/TRBV12-4	TRBJ1-5	-	many	TGTGCCAGCAGTTTATGGGACGGGCAGCCCCAGCATTTT	CASSLWDGQPQHF
TRBV27	TRBJ2-7	-	few	TGTGCCAGCGGTGCCAGGGGATCGCGGGAGCAGTACTTC	CASGARGSREQYF
TRBV7-6	TRBJ2-3	-	many	TGTGCCAGCAGCTTAACAGGGCCCTATAGCACAGATACGCAGTATTTT	CASSLTGPYSTDTQYF
TRBV7-6	TRBJ2-1	-	many	TGTGCCAGCAGCTTAGCGGGGCCAGGCGATGAGCAGTTCTTC	CASSLAGPGDEQFF
TRBV14	TRBJ1-1	-	-	TGTGCCAGCAGCCAAGAAATTAGGGAAGAGGAAGCTTTCTTT	CASSQEIREEEAFF
TRBV29-1	TRBJ2-2	TRBD1	few	TGCAGCGTTCCCGGGACAGGGGGATACACCGGGGAGCTGTTTTTT	CSVPGTGGYTGELFF
TRBV5-1	TRBJ1-3	-	-	TGCGCCAGCAGCCCGACGGTAGAAGGAAACACCATATATTTT	CASSPTVEGNTIYF
TRBV28	TRBJ1-1	-	-	TGTGCCAGCAGTCCTCTACAGGAGATGAACACTGAAGCTTTCTTT	CASSPLQEMNTEAFF
TRBV12-3/TRBV12-4	TRBJ1-4	-	many	TGTGCCAGCAGTTTAGACGGGAATGAAAAACTGTTTTTT	CASSLDGNEKLFF
TRBV28	TRBJ2-1	-	-	TGTGCCAGCACCCCCCAAGATGGGGGGCTTAGCTCCTACAATGAGCAGTTCTTC	CASTPQDGGLSSYNEQFF
TRBV7-6	TRBJ2-1	TRBD1	many	TGTGCCAGCACCTTGGGGACAGGGGACGAGCAGTTCTTC	CASTLGTGDEQFF
TRBV6-1	TRBJ2-7	-	once	TGTGCCGGCAGTGCCACAGGGAACGAGCAGTACTTC	CAGSATGNEQYF
TRBV7-9	TRBJ2-1	-	-	TGTGCCAGCAGCTCCGTCGGGACACCTAACTACAATGAGCAGTTCTTC	CASSSVGTPNYNEQFF
TRBV29-1	TRBJ2-3	-	few	TGCAGCGTTGACAGGGGTGAGGCTACGCAGTATTTT	CSVDRGEATQYF
TRBV7-2	TRBJ2-7	-	many	TGTGCCAGCAGCCCCGGGATGGATTTCTACGAGCAGTACTTC	CASSPGMDFYEQYF
TRBV15	TRBJ2-1	-	many	TGTGCCACCAGCAGAGTGAAGAGCTCTTACAATGAGCAGTTCTTC	CATSRVKSSYNEQFF
TRBV4-3	TRBJ2-3	-	many	TGCGCCAGCAGCCAAGCCTTCAAACAGTATAGCACAGATACGCAGTATTTT	CASSQAFKQYSTDTQYF
TRBV7-9	TRBJ1-1	-	-	TGTGCCAGCAGCACATCAGGACAGAGTAGCACTGAAGCTTTCTTT	CASSTSGQSSTEAFF
TRBV2	TRBJ1-6	-	many	TGTGCCAGCAGTGAACAGGGAAACTATAATTCACCCCTCCACTTT	CASSEQGNYNSPLHF
TRBV7-9	TRBJ2-5	-	-	TGTGCCAGCAGCTTAGTTCACGCTTGGGGAGAGACCCAGTACTTC	CASSLVHAWGETQYF
TRBV29-1	TRBJ1-1	-	-	TGCAGCGTTTCACTGAACACTGAAGCTTTCTTT	CSVSLNTEAFF
TRBV9	TRBJ2-1	-	few	TGTGCCAGCAGCGTAGATCGGAACAATGAGCAGTTCTTC	CASSVDRNNEQFF
TRBV29-1	TRBJ1-2	-	few	TGCAGCGTTGAAGGAGGGTTCGGTCTCTATGGCTACACCTTC	CSVEGGFGLYGYTF
TRBV7-2	TRBJ2-5	-	-	TGTGCCAGCAGCTTAGCGCCTAGCGTGGAGACCCAGTACTTC	CASSLAPSVETQYF
TRBV27	TRBJ2-1	-	-	TGTGCCAGCAGAGACCCGGGCTTCGCCTCCTACAATGAGCAGTTCTTC	CASRDPGFASYNEQFF
TRBV5-4	TRBJ1-2	-	many	TGTGCCAGCAGCCTCGAAGGTCTGGACAGCCCATTCTTC	CASSLEGLDSPFF
TRBV7-9	TRBJ1-4	-	few	TGTGCCAGCAGCCACACGGGGAATGAAAAACTGTTTTTT	CASSHTGNEKLFF
TRBV5-5	TRBJ2-5	-	-	TGTGCCAGCAGCCTAGGACAGACAACTCAAGAGACCCAGTACTTC	CASSLGQTTQETQYF
TRBV20-1	TRBJ2-5	-	many	TGCAGTGCTAGGGAGGGGGCGCCCCAAGAGACCCAGTACTTC	CSAREGAPQETQYF
TRBV5-8	TRBJ2-5	TRBD2	-	TGTGCCAGCATCGGGGGGGACGGCCGCCAAGAGACCCAGTACTTC	CASIGGDGRQETQYF
TRBV2	TRBJ2-7	-	once	TGTGCCAGCAGGGTACATACAGGGGAGGGCGAGCAGTACTTC	CASRVHTGEGEQYF
TRBV20-1	TRBJ2-7	-	few	TGCAGTGCTTCCCGACTGGAGGGGCAGTACTTC	CSASRLEGQYF
TRBV7-6	TRBJ2-7	-	many	TGTGCCAGCAGCTTAGAACATGGAAGCTCCTACGAGCAGTACTTC	CASSLEHGSSYEQYF
TRBV7-9	TRBJ1-2	-	many	TGTGCCAGCAGCCTCCGGCTAGGGAGGGGAAACTATGGCTACACCTTC	CASSLRLGRGNYGYTF
TRBV7-9	TRBJ1-2	-	-	TGTGCCAGCAGCCTGAGCTCCGACGGCTACACCTTC	CASSLSSDGYTF
TRBV29-1	TRBJ1-2	-	once	TGCAGCGTTACCCCGGGGGGGGTCTATGGCTACACCTTC	CSVTPGGVYGYTF
TRBV13	TRBJ2-3	-	-	TGTGCCAGCAGCTCACCTCCTGTGGGGGCCTATAGCACAGATACGCAGTATTTT	CASSSPPVGAYSTDTQYF
TRBV4-1	TRBJ1-5	-	-	TGCGCCAGCAGCCACGACGACAATCAGCCCCAGCATTTT	CASSHDDNQPQHF
TRBV6-2/TRBV6-3	TRBJ2-5	-	many	TGTGCCAGCAGGACGGGGGCGCTAAAGAAAGAGACCCAGTACTTC	CASRTGALKKETQYF